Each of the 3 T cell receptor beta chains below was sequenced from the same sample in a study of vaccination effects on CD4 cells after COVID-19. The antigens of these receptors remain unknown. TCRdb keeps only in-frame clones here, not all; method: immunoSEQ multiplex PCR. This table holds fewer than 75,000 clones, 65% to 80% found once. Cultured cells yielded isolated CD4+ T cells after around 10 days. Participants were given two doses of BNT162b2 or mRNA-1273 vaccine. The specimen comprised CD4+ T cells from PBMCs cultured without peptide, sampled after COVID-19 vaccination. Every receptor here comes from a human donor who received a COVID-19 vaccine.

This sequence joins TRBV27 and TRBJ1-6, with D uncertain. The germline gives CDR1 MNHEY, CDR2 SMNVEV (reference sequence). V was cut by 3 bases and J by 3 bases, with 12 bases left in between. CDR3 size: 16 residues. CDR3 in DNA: TGTGCCAGCAGTTTTAGGGTTCCTAACTATAATTCACCCCTCCACTTT. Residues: CASSFRVPNYNSPLHF.

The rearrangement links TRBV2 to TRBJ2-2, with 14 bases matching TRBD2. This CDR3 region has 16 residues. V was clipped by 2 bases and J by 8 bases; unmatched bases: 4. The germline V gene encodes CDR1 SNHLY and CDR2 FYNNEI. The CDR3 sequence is CASSERLAGGAGELFF. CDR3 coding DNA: TGTGCCAGCAGTGAACGACTAGCGGGGGGGGCTGGGGAGCTGTTTTTT.

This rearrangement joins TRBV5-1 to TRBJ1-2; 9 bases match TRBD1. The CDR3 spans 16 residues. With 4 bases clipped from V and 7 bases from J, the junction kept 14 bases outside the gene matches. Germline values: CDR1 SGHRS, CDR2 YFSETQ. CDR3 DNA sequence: TGCGCCAGCAGCGAACAACCGGGACAGGGCGCGGGTGGCTACACCTTC. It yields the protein CASSEQPGQGAGGYTF.